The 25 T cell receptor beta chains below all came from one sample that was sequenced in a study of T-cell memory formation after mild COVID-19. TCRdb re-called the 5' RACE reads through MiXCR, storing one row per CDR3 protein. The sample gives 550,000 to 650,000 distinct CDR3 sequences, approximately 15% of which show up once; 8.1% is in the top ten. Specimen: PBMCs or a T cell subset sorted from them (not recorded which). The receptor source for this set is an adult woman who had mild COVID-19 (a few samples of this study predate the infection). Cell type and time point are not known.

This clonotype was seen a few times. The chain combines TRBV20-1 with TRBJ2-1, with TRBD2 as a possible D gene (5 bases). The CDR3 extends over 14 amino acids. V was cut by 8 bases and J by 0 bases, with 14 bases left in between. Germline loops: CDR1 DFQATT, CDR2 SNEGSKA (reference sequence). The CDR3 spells CSLPRGSSYNEQFF. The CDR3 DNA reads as TGCAGTCTCCCGCGAGGGAGCTCCTACAATGAGCAGTTCTTC.

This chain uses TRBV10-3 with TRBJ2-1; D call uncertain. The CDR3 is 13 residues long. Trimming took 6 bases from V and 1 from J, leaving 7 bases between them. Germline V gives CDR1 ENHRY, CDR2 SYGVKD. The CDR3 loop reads CAIRQASYNEQFF. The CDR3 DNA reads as TGTGCCATCAGGCAGGCTTCCTACAATGAGCAGTTCTTC.

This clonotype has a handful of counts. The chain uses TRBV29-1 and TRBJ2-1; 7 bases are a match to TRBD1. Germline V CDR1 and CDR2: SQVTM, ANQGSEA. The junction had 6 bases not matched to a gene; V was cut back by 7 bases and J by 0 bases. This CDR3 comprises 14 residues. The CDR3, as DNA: TGCAGCGCCACCCCAGGGGGCTCCTACAATGAGCAGTTCTTC. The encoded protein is CSATPGGSYNEQFF.

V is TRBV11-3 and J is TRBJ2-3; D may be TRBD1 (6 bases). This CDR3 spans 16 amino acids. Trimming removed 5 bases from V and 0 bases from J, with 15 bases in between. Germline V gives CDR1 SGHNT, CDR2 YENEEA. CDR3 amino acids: CASSHRVTASTDTQYF. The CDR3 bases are TGTGCCAGCAGCCACAGGGTGACGGCGAGCACAGATACGCAGTATTTT.

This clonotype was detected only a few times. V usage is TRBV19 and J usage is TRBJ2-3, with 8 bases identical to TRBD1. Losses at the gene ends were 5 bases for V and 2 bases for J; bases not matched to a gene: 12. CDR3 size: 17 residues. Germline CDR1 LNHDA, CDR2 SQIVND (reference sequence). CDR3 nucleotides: TGTGCCAGTAGTTCCCGGCCGGACAGGGAGATCACAGATACGCAGTATTTT. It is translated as CASSSRPDREITDTQYF.

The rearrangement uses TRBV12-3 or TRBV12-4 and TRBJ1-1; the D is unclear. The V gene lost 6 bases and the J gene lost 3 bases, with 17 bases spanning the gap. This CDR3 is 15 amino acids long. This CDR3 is CASRTQELGYTEAFF. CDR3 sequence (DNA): TGTGCCAGCAGAACCCAGGAATTGGGGTACACTGAAGCTTTCTTT.

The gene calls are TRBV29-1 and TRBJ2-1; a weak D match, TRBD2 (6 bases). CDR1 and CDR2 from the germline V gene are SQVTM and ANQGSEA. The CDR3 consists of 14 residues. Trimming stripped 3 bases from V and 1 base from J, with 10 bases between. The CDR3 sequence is CSVDKGGSYNEQFF. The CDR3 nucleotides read TGCAGCGTTGATAAGGGAGGTTCCTACAATGAGCAGTTCTTC.

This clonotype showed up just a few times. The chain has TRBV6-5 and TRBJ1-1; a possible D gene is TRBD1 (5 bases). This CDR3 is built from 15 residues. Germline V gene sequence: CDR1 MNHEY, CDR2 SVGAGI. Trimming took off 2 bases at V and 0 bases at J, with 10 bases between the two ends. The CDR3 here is CASSYGSGLNTEAFF. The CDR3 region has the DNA TGTGCCAGCAGTTACGGGTCAGGGTTGAACACTGAAGCTTTCTTT.

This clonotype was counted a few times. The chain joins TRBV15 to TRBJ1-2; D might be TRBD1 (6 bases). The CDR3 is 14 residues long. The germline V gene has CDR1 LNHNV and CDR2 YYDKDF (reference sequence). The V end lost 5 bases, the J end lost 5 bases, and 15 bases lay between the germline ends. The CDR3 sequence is CATSSTGHRYGYTF. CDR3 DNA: TGTGCCACCAGCTCAACGGGACACCGTTATGGCTACACCTTC.

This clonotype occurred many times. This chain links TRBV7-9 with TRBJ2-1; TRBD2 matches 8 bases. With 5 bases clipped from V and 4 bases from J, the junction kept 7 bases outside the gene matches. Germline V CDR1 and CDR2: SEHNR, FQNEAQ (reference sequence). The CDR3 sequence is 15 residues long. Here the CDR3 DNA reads TGTGCCAGCAGCCCCGGACTAGCAGAATACAATGAGCAGTTCTTC. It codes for CASSPGLAEYNEQFF.

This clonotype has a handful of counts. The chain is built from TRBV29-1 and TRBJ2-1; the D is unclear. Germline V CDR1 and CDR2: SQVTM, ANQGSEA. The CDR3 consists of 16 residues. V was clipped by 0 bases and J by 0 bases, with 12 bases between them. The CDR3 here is CSVEEMGRISYNEQFF. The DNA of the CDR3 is TGCAGCGTTGAAGAGATGGGTAGGATCTCCTACAATGAGCAGTTCTTC.

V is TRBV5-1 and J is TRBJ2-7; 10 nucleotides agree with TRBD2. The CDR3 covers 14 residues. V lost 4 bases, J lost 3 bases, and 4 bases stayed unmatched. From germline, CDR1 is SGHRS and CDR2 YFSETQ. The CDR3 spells CASSASSGGYEQYF. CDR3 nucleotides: TGCGCCAGCAGCGCCTCTAGCGGGGGCTACGAGCAGTACTTC.

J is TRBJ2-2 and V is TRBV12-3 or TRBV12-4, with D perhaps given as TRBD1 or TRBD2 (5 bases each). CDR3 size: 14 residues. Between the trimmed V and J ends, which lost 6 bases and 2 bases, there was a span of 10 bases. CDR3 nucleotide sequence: TGTGCCAGCAGACCCGGGACCAACACCGGGGAGCTGTTTTTT. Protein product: CASRPGTNTGELFF.

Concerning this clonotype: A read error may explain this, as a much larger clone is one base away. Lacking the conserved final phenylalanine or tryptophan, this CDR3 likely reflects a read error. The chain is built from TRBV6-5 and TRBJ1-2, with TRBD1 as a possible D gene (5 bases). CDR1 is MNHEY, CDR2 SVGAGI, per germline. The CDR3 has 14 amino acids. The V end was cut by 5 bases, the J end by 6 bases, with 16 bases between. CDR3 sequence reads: CASSRAGTPHGYTI. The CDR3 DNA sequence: TGTGCCAGCAGTCGGGCCGGGACGCCTCATGGCTACACCATC.

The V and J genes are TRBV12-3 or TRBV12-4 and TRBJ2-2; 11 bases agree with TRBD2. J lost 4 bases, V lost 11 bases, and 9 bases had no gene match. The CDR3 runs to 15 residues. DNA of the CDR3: TGTGCCTTACCCCCGGGACTAGCGGTCACCGGGGAGCTGTTTTTT. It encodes CALPPGLAVTGELFF.

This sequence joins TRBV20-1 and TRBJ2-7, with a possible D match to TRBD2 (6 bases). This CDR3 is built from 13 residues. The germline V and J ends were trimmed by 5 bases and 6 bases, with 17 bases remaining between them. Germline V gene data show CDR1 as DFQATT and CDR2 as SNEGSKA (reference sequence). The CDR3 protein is CSAPGSRSREQYF. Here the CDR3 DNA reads TGCAGTGCTCCCGGGAGCCGGTCACGCGAGCAGTACTTC.

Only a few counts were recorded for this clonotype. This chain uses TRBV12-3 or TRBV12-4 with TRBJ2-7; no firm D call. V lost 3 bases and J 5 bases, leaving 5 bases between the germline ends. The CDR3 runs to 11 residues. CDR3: CASSFRDEQYF. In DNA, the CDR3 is TGTGCCAGCAGTTTTCGGGACGAGCAGTACTTC.

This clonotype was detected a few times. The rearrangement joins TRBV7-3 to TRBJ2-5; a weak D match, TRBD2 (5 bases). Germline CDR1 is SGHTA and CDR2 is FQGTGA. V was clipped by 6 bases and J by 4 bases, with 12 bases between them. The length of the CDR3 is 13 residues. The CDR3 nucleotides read TGTGCCAGCAGTGAGGGCACCAGAGAGACCCAGTACTTC. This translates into CASSEGTRETQYF.

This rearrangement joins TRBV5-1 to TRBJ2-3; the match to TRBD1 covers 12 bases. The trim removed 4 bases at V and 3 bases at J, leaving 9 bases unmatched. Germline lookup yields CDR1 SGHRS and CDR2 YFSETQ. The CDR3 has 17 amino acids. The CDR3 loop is CASSPGTGGINTDTQYF. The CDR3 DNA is TGCGCCAGCAGCCCAGGGACAGGGGGCATTAATACAGATACGCAGTATTTT.

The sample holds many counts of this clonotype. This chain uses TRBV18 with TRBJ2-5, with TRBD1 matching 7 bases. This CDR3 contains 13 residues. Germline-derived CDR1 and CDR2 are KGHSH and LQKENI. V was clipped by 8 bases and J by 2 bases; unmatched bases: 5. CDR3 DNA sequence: TGTGCCAGCAGCCCGGGACAGCAAGAGACCCAGTACTTC. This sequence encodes CASSPGQQETQYF.

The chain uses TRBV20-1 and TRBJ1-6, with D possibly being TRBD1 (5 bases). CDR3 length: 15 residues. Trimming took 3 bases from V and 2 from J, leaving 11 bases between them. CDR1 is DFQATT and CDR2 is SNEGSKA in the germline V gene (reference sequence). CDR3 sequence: CSASGGVTYNSPLHF. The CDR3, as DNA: TGCAGTGCTAGCGGAGGGGTTACCTATAATTCACCCCTCCACTTT.

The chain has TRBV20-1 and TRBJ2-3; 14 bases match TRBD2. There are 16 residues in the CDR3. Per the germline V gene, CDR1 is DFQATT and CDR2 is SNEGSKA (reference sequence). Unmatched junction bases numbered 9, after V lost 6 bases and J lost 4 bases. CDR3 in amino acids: CSADSGTSGGPDTQYF. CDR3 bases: TGCAGTGCCGACTCCGGGACTAGCGGGGGACCAGATACGCAGTATTTT.

The DNA of the CDR3 is TGTGCCAGCAGCCAGTTTACGGACCACTACAATGAGCAGTTCTTC. Its protein product is CASSQFTDHYNEQFF. This chain connects TRBV7-2 to TRBJ2-1; D unresolved. Trimming cost V 5 bases and J 3 bases, with 14 bases left between them. Germline loops: CDR1 SGHTA, CDR2 FQGNSA. The CDR3 length is 15 residues.

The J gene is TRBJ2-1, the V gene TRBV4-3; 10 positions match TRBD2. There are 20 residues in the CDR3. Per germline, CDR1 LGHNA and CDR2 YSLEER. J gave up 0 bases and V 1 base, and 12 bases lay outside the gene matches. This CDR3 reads CASSQALATSGPYSYNEQFF. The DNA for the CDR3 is TGCGCCAGCAGCCAAGCCCTCGCGACTAGCGGGCCTTACTCCTACAATGAGCAGTTCTTC.

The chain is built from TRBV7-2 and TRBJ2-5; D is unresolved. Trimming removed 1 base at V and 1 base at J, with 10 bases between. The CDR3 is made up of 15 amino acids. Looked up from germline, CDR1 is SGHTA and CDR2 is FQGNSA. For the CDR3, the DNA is TGTGCCAGCAGCTTAGGGACGACCGCCCAAGAGACCCAGTACTTC. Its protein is CASSLGTTAQETQYF.